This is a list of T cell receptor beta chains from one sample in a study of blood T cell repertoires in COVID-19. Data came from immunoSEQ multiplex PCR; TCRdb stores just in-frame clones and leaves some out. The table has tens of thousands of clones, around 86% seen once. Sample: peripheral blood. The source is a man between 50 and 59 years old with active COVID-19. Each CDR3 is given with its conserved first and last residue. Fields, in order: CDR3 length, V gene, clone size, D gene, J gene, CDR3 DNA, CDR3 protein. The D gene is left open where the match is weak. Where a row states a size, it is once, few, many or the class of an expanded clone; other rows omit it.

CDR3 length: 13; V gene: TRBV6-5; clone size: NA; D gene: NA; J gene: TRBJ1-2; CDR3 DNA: TGTGCCAGCAGTTACTCCAGGGCTCGCGGCTACACCTTC; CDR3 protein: CASSYSRARGYTF
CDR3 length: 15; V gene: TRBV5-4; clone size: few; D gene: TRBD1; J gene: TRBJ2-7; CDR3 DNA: TGTGCCAGCAGTTACGGGACAGGGGGTTTTGGGGAGCAGTACTTC; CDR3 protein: CASSYGTGGFGEQYF
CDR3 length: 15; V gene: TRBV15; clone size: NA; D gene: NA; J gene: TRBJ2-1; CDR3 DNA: TGTGCCACCAGCAGAGATAGTGGGTACAGGGATGAGCAGTTCTTC; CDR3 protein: CATSRDSGYRDEQFF
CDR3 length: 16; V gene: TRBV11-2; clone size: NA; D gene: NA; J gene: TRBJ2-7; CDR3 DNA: TGTGCCAGCAGCTTAGGCCTCGGAGGCTCTACCTACGAGCAGTACTTC; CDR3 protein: CASSLGLGGSTYEQYF
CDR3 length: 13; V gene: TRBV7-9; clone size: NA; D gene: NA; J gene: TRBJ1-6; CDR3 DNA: TGTGCCAGCAGCTCTCTCGGGGGGGAGCCCCTCCACTTT; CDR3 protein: CASSSLGGEPLHF
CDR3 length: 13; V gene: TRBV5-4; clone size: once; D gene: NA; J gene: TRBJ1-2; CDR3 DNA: TGTGCCAGCAGCTTCACAGGCCCCTATGGCTACACCTTC; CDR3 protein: CASSFTGPYGYTF
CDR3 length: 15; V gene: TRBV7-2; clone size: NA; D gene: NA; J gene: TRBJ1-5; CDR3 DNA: TGTGCCAGCAGCTTAACACAGCTTAGCAATCAGCCCCAGCATTTT; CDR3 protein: CASSLTQLSNQPQHF
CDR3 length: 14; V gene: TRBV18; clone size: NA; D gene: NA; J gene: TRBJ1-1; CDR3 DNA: TGTGCCAGCTCACCCGGGGGGCAGGACACTGAAGCTTTCTTT; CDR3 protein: CASSPGGQDTEAFF
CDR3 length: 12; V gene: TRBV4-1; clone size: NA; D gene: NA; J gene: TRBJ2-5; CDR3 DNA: TGCGCCAGCAGCCACAGGGTGGAGACCCAGTACTTC; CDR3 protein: CASSHRVETQYF
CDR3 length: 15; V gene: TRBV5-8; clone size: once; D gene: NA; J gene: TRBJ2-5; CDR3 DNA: TGTGCCAGCAGCTCCGATGGACACGGCGAAGGGGTCCAGTACTTC; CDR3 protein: CASSSDGHGEGVQYF
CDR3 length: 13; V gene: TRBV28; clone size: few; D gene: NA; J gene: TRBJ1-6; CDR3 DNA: TGTGCCAGCACCCTTGGAGCCAATTCACCCCTCCACTTT; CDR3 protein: CASTLGANSPLHF
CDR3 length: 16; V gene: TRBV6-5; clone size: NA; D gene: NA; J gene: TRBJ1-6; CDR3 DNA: TGTGCCAGCAGTTACACTCAGGGCGGCGGGAAATCACCCCTCCACTTT; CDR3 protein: CASSYTQGGGKSPLHF
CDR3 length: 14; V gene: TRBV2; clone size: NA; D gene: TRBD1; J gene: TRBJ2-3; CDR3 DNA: TGTGCCAGCAGAGGACAGGGGCGTGGGGATACGCAGTATTTT; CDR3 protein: CASRGQGRGDTQYF
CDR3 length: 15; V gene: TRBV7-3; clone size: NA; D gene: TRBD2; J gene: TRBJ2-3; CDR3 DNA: TGTGCCAGCAGTCAGAGCGGGAGGGTCACAGATACGCAGTATTTT; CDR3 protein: CASSQSGRVTDTQYF
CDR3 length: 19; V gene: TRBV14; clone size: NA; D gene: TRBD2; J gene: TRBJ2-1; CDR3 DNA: TGTGCCAGCAGCCAAGAGGTGGGACTAGCCTTTTACTCGCACAATGAGCAGTTCTTC; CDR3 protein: CASSQEVGLAFYSHNEQFF
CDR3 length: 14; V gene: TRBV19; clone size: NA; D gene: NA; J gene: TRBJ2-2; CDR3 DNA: TGTGCCAGTATAGGCAGGGCTTACACCGGGGAGCTGTTTTTT; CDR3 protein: CASIGRAYTGELFF
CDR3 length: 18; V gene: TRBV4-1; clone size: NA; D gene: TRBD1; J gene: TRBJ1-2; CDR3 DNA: TGCGCCAGCAGCCAGACCCGCCCGGGGACAGGGCTCTACGATGGCTACACCTTC; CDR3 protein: CASSQTRPGTGLYDGYTF
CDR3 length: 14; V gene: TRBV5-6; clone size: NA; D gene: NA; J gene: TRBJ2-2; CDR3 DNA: TGTGCCAGCAGCTTGGTGCAGGGAAGAGGGGAGCTGTTTTTT; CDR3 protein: CASSLVQGRGELFF
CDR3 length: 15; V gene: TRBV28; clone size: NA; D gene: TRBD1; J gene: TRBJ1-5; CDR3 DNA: TGTGCCAGCAGGCTAGGACAGGGCCAAAATCAGCCCCAGCATTTT; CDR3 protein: CASRLGQGQNQPQHF
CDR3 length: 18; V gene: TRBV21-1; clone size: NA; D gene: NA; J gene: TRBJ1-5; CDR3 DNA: TGTGCCAGCAGCAATCTTATTCGGGAGTTCGTAAGCAATCAGCCCCAGCATTTT; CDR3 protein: CASSNLIREFVSNQPQHF
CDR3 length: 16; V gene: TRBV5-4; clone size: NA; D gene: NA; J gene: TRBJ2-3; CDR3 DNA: TGTGCCAGCAGCTTAGCAAGCGGGTCCCGCACAGATACGCAGTATTTT; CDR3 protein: CASSLASGSRTDTQYF
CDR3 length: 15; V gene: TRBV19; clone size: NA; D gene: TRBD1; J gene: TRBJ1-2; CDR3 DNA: TGTGCCAGTAGTACCCTCGGACAGGTTAACTATGGCTACACCTTC; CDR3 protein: CASSTLGQVNYGYTF
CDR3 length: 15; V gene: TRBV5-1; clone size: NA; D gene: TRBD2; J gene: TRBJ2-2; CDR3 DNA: TGCGCCAGCAGCTTCGGGACTACTATAGGCGGGGAGCTGTTTTTT; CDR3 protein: CASSFGTTIGGELFF
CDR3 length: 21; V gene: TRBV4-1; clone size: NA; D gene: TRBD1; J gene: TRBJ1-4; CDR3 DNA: TGCGCCAGCAGCCCCCCCGGGAGGGGGACAGCCAACCGTGCAACTAATGAAAAACTGTTTTTT; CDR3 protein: CASSPPGRGTANRATNEKLFF
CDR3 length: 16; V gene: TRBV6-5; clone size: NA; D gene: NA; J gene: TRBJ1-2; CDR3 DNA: TGTGCCAGCAGTTACTCCATGGCGGGGGGCGCGGATTCCTACACCTTC; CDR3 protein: CASSYSMAGGADSYTF
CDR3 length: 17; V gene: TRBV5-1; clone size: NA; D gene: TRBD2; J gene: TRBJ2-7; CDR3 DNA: TGCGCCAGCAGCTCCGGGACTAGCGGGAGGGCCGGGTACGAGCAGTACTTC; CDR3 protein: CASSSGTSGRAGYEQYF
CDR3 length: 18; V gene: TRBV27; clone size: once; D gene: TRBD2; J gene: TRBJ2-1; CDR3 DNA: TGTGCCAGCAGTTCTCCGGGACTAGCGGGAGGGCCCTACAATGAGCAGTTCTTC; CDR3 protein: CASSSPGLAGGPYNEQFF
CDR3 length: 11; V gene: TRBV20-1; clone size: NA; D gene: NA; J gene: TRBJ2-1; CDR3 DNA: TGCAGTGCTAGAAGCCAGGGTGGGCAGTTCTTC; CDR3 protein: CSARSQGGQFF
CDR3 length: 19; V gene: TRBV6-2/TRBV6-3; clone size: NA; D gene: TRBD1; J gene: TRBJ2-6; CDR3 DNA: TGTGCCAGCAGTTATCCGGACAGGGGGTATTATAGTGGGGCCAACGTCCTGACTTTC; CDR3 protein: CASSYPDRGYYSGANVLTF
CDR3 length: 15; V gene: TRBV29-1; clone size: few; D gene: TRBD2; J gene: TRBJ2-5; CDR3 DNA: TGCAGCGTTGTCCCCAGCGGGGGATTCCAAGAGACCCAGTACTTC; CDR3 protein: CSVVPSGGFQETQYF
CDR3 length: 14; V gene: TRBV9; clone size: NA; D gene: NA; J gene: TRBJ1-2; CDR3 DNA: TGTGCCAGCAGCGTAGGGAGTGTATCCTATGGCTACACCTTC; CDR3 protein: CASSVGSVSYGYTF
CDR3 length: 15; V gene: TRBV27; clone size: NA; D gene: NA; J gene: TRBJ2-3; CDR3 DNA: TGTGCCAGCGGTACTAGTGCGCTCCGCACAGATACGCAGTATTTT; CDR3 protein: CASGTSALRTDTQYF
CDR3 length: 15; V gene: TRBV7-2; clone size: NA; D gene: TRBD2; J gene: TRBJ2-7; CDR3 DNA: TGTGCCAGCAGCATAACAGACGGCGGGAGCTACGAGCAGTACTTC; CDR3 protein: CASSITDGGSYEQYF
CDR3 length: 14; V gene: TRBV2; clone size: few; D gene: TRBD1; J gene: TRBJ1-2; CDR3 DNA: TGTGCCAGCAGCTCAGACAGGGGCAGCTATGGCTACACCTTC; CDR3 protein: CASSSDRGSYGYTF
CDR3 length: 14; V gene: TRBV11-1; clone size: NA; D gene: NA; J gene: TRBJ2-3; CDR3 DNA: TGTGCCAGCAGCCTAACGCCCAGCACAGATACGCAGTATTTT; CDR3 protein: CASSLTPSTDTQYF
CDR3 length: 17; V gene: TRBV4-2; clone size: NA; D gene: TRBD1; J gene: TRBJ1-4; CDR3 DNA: TGTGCCAGCAGCCAAACCCTAAGTGGGACAGGGGGTAAAGAACTGTTTTTT; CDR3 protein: CASSQTLSGTGGKELFF
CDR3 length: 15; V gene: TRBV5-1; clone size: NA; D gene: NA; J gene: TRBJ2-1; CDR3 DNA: TGCGCCAGCAGCCCCCAGACAGGCGGCTACAATGAGCAGTTCTTC; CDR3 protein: CASSPQTGGYNEQFF
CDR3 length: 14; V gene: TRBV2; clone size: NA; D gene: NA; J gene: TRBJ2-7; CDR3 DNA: TGTGCCAGCACCGGTGGTCTAATCGGTTACGAGCAGTACTTC; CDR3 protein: CASTGGLIGYEQYF
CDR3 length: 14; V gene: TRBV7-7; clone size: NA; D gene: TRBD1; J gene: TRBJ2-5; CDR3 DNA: TGTGCCAGCAGCTTCACAGGACAGGGAGAGACCCAGTACTTC; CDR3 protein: CASSFTGQGETQYF
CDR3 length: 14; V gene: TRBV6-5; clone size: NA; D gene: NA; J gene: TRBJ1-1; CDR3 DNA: TGTGCCAGCAGCCCCCTTCGGGTGAACACTGAAGCTTTCTTT; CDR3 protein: CASSPLRVNTEAFF
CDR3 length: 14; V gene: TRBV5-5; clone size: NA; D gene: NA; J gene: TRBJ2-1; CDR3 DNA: TGTGCCAGCAGCCTCGGGGTCCCTGTTAATGAGCAGTTCTTC; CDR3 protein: CASSLGVPVNEQFF
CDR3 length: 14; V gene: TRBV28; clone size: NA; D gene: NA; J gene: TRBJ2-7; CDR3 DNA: TGTGCCAGCACCGCAGGGGGGCTTGGCTACGAGCAGTACTTC; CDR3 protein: CASTAGGLGYEQYF
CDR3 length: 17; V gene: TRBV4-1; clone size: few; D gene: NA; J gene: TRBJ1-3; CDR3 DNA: TGCGCCAGCAGCCAAGACCCCCCACAGGGCTACGGAAACACCATATATTTT; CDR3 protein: CASSQDPPQGYGNTIYF